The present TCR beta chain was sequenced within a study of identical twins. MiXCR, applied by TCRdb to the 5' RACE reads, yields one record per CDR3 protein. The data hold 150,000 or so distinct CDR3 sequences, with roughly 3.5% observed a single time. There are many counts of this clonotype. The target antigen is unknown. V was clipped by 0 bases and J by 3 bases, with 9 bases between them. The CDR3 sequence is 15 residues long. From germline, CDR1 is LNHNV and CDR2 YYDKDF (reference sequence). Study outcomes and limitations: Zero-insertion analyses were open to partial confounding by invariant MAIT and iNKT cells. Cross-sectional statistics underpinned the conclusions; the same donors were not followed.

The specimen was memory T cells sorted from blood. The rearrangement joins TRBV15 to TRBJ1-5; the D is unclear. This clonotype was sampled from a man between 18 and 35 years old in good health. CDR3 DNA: TGTGCCACCAGCAGAGACAATCCGGACAATCAGCCCCAGCATTTT. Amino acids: CATSRDNPDNQPQHF.